This T cell receptor beta chain was identified during a study of CD8 T cells in ankylosing spondylitis. This clonotype was seen ten or more times. Its antigen is undetermined. Study observations and caveats: A TCR beta motif made of under 10 highly homologous variants seemed typical of ankylosing spondylitis blood. The clones that were linked to disease were reported to be significantly enriched in matched synovial fluid samples from ankylosing spondylitis patients. Peripheral blood held disease-linked clones only at relatively low frequency, and these were CD8+.

Preparation of TCR beta libraries was done by quantitative 5'-RACE with molecular barcodes. TCRdb passed the 5' RACE reads through MiXCR, listing each CDR3 protein once. The data show some 37,000 distinct CDR3 sequences, 6% seen once. Trimming at V came to 6 bases and at J to 4 bases, leaving 3 bases not matched to a gene. CDR1 SQVTM and CDR2 ANQGSEA come from the germline V gene. The CDR3 loop spans 12 amino acids. The sequenced sample consisted of blood, either unsorted or a sorted T cell fraction (not recorded which). The chain has TRBV29-1 and TRBJ2-7; 10 bases agree with TRBD1. The TCR was taken from a male donor with ankylosing spondylitis or in good health (not recorded which). CDR3 in amino acids: CSVRDRGYEQYF. The DNA of the CDR3 is TGCAGCGTGCGGGACAGGGGTTACGAGCAGTACTTC.